Presented here are 16 T cell receptor beta chains from one specimen sequenced in a study of CD8+ T cells in alopecia areata. Scientists pooled cutaneous lymph node cells and sorted them on CD4, CD8alpha, NKG2D, NKG2ACE and other markers. As the sequencing template, cDNA was produced by extracting RNA and reverse transcribing it. Method: immunoSEQ multiplex PCR; TCRdb's copy keeps in-frame clones and lacks some. This sample carries around 290,000 clones, none of them present only once. Sequencing used CD4+ T cells sorted from a lymph node. These receptors were taken from a C3H/HeJ mouse with alopecia areata. The strain's MHC type: H2-k.

Comment on this clone: Gene names are the mouse ones. The read terminates 4 residues ahead of where the CDR3 ends, so the germline J gene completes it. The chain is built from TRBV1 and TRBJ2-3; 14 bases map to TRBD2. The CDR3 is 17 residues long. The ends lost 3 bases at V and 3 bases at J; junction bases unmatched: 5. CDR1 is NSQYPW, CDR2 LRSPGD, per germline (reference sequence). The CDR3 reads CTCSAPGTGGAAETLYF. The covered CDR3 bases are TGCACCTGCAGTGCGCCCGGGACTGGGGGGGCGGCAGAA.

On this clone itself: Mouse germline and gene names are used. The CDR3 end lies 4 residues beyond the end of the read and is filled in from the germline J gene. The chain is built from TRBV14 and TRBJ2-7, with D perhaps TRBD1 (6 bases). Germline-derived CDR1 and CDR2 are SGHDT and FRDEAV. V was trimmed by 3 bases and J by 0 bases, leaving 10 bases between them. The CDR3 extends over 14 amino acids. The DNA read from the CDR3 is TGTGCCAGCAGTTCGACAGGCTTCTCCTAT. It yields the protein CASSSTGFSY. The entire CDR3 protein is CASSSTGFSYEQYF.

The table lists this clone with a few counts. The genes and germline here are from mouse. Incomplete CDR3 DNA: TGTGCCTGGAGTCACCGGGACAGACACACCGGG. Amino acid sequence: CAWSHRDRHTG. The entire CDR3 protein is CAWSHRDRHTGQLYF. The V gene is TRBV31, the J gene TRBJ2-2; 7 bases fit TRBD1. The CDR3 end lies 4 residues beyond the end of the read and is filled in from the germline J gene. J was trimmed by 3 bases and V by 1 base; bases with no gene match: 5. The germline V gene has CDR1 GKSSPN and CDR2 SITVG. This CDR3 contains 15 residues.

Only a few counts were recorded for this clone. The listed genes are named as in mouse. The CDR3 end lies 4 residues beyond the end of the read and is filled in from the germline J gene. The gene calls are TRBV13-2 and TRBJ1-1; TRBD1 is a possible D gene (5 bases). CDR1 and CDR2 from the germline V gene are NNHNN and SYGAGS (reference sequence). CDR3 length: 13 amino acids. Deletions cut 3 bases from V and 0 bases from J, with 6 bases between. Partial CDR3 DNA: TGTGCCAGCGGTGGCAGGGCAAACACA. This translates into CASGGRANT. The complete CDR3 reads CASGGRANTEVFF.

This clone was seen a handful of times. Gene names follow the mouse nomenclature. From the germline J gene comes the end of the CDR3, since the read stops 4 residues before it. The V gene is TRBV31, the J gene TRBJ2-1, with 7 nucleotides matching TRBD2. CDR3 length: 14 residues. The germline V gene has CDR1 GKSSPN and CDR2 SITVG. Germline trimming cut 1 base from V and 2 bases from J; bases unmatched to any gene: 2. CDR3 in amino acids: CAWSPGGYYAEQFF. CDR3 DNA (partial): TGTGCCTGGAGTCCGGGGGGGTACTATGCT.

Of note for this clone: Gene and germline names: mouse. Read data end 4 residues before the CDR3 end; the end is taken from the germline J gene. This sequence joins TRBV13-2 and TRBJ2-2; a possible D gene is TRBD1 (6 bases). The CDR3 has 12 amino acids. In germline, CDR1 is NNHNN, CDR2 SYGAGS (reference sequence). V shed 5 bases and J shed 5 bases, with 7 bases lying between them. Here the CDR3 reads CASGTGTGQLYF. The CDR3 bases that were read are TGTGCCAGCGGGACAGGAACCGGG.

This clone showed up just a few times. Gene names follow the mouse nomenclature. Coverage ceases 3 residues before the CDR3 finishes, and the germline J gene fills in the end. The rearrangement joins TRBV19 to TRBJ1-6, with 7 bases lining up with TRBD1. TRBJ1-6 is assigned to the ORF class and has an uncertain function. The germline V gene has CDR1 FNHDT and CDR2 SITEND (reference sequence). The CDR3 spans 14 residues. With V trimmed by 4 bases and J by 6 bases, 4 bases remained unmatched. This CDR3 reads CASSPGQPNSPLYF. CDR3 DNA (partial): TGTGCCAGCAGTCCGGGACAGCCTAATTCGCCC.

As for this clone: Germline and genes: mouse. The read comes to an end 4 residues before the CDR3 does, leaving the germline J gene to fill in the end. This rearrangement joins TRBV31 to TRBJ2-5; 10 bases align to TRBD2. This CDR3 region has 15 residues. The germline CDR1 and CDR2 sequences are GKSSPN and SITVG. CDR3: CAWSLGWGGADTQYF. Incomplete CDR3 DNA: TGTGCCTGGAGTCTAGGCTGGGGGGGCGCAGAC. The variable domain in full, with the rest retrieved from reference TRBV31 and TRBJ2-5, is AQTIHQWPVAEIKAVGSPLSLGCTIKGKSSPNLYWYWQATGGTLQQLFYSITVGQVESVVQLNLSASRPKDDQFILSTEKLLLSHSGFYLCAWSLGWGGADTQYFGPGTRLLVL.

In this sample, this clone turned up a few times. Genes and germline are mouse. The read gets to within 4 residues of the CDR3 end, and the germline J gene fills in the rest. The same CDR3 also results from other DNA sequences found in this sample. The chain uses TRBV31 and TRBJ2-2; 7 bases align to TRBD2. In germline, CDR1 is GKSSPN, CDR2 SITVG. V lost 3 bases to trimming and J lost 2 bases; unmatched junction nucleotides: 3. The CDR3 covers 14 residues. The part of the CDR3 DNA that was read is TGTGCCTGGAGGCCGGGGGGGAACACCGGG. Residues: CAWRPGGNTG. In full, the CDR3 reads CAWRPGGNTGQLYF.

A word on this clone: The gene names here belong to mouse. Read sequence stops 4 residues before the CDR3 end, and the germline J gene provides the missing end. The sample carries other DNA sequences with the same CDR3. V gene TRBV19 combines with J gene TRBJ2-1, with D possibly matching TRBD2 (6 bases). Trimming took 2 bases from V and 3 from J, leaving 9 bases between them. The CDR3 is 14 residues long. CDR1 and CDR2 from the germline V gene are FNHDT and SITEND (reference sequence). CDR3 bases read: TGTGCCAGCAGTATGCGGGGGGTCTATGCT. This codes for CASSMRGVYA. The whole CDR3 reads CASSMRGVYAEQFF. The full variable domain, its missing parts supplied by reference TRBV19 and TRBJ2-1, is GGIITQTPKFLIGQEGQKLTLKCQQNFNHDTMYWYRQDSGKGLRLIYYSITENDLQKGDLSEGYDASREKKSSFSLTVTSAQKNEMAVFLCASSMRGVYAEQFFGPGTRLTVL.

As regards this clone: Mouse germline and gene names are used. The read terminates 4 residues ahead of where the CDR3 ends, so the germline J gene completes it. J is TRBJ2-3 and V is TRBV13-3; 7 bases align to TRBD1. Germline CDR1 NNHDY, CDR2 SYVADS. There are 13 residues in the CDR3. V lost 2 bases to trimming and J lost 4 bases; unmatched junction nucleotides: 1. Partial CDR3 DNA: TGTGCCAGCAGTGAGACAGGGCCAGAA. This encodes CASSETGPE. The whole CDR3 protein is CASSETGPETLYF.

This clone has only a few counts. Germline and genes here are mouse. The CDR3 extends 4 residues past the end of the read, so its final part is completed from the germline J gene. The chain couples TRBV5 to TRBJ2-7; 10 bases align to TRBD1. This CDR3 is 14 amino acids long. Germline V lookup: CDR1 LGHNA, CDR2 YNLKQL (reference sequence). V trimming: 4 bases; J trimming: 2 bases; junction bases outside the gene matches: 2. The CDR3 region is CASSRDRGPYEQYF. Partial CDR3 DNA: TGTGCCAGCAGCCGAGACAGGGGGCCCTAT.

This clone was found a few times. Gene names denote mouse genes. Read data end 4 residues before the CDR3 end; the end is taken from the germline J gene. The same CDR3 also results from other DNA sequences found in this sample. The chain employs TRBV13-1 and TRBJ1-2, with D possibly matching TRBD1 (6 bases). The V gene's germline CDR1 is NSHNY and CDR2 SYGAGN. CDR3 size: 14 residues. CDR3: CASSDAPQGSDYTF. The sequenced part of the CDR3 DNA is TGTGCCAGCAGTGATGCCCCTCAGGGGTCC.

Note on this clone: Mouse names are used for the genes. The read ends 4 residues early relative to the CDR3; the germline J gene fills the gap. Other nucleotide sequences in the sample specify the same CDR3. This chain links TRBV1 with TRBJ2-3; the D gene is possibly TRBD1 (5 bases). The CDR3 covers 14 residues. V dropped 3 bases and J dropped 0 bases, with 7 bases sitting between them. Germline-derived CDR1 and CDR2 are NSQYPW and LRSPGD (reference sequence). This CDR3 is CTCSADNSAETLYF. The sequenced part of the CDR3 DNA is TGCACCTGCAGTGCGGACAATAGTGCAGAA.

This clone was seen ten or more times. The listed genes are named as in mouse. Read coverage stops 4 residues before the CDR3 terminus; the germline J gene supplies the remainder. Other DNA sequences in this specimen translate into the identical CDR3. V and J are TRBV1 and TRBJ2-2; D is undetermined. CDR3 length: 13 residues. The germline gives CDR1 NSQYPW, CDR2 LRSPGD (reference sequence). V lost 0 bases and J 4 bases, leaving 3 bases between the germline ends. CDR3 region: CTCSADGTGQLYF. The sequenced CDR3 bases are TGCACCTGCAGTGCAGATGGCACCGGG.

This clone was detected only a few times. This may be a read error: a much more frequent sequence differs by one nucleotide. Gene names refer to mouse genes. The CDR3 is cut off 4 residues early in the read; its end comes from the germline J gene. Other DNA sequences within the sample encode an identical CDR3. The chain carries TRBV1 and TRBJ2-7; 10 bases match TRBD1. CDR1 NSQYPW and CDR2 LRSPGD come from the germline V gene (reference sequence). There are 15 residues in the CDR3. The trim removed 0 bases at V and 3 bases at J, leaving 2 bases unmatched. The part of the CDR3 DNA that was read is TGCACCTGCAGTGCAGATCGGACAGGGGGCTAT. The encoded protein is CTCSADRTGGY. The full-length CDR3 reads as CTCSADRTGGYEQYF.